This T cell receptor beta chain appears in the sequencing data of a study of shared clonotypes between healthy human individuals. The germline V gene encodes CDR1 SEHNR and CDR2 FQNEAQ (reference sequence). Trimming took off 1 base at V and 6 bases at J, with 8 bases between the two ends. The CDR3 is made up of 13 amino acids. A single count supports this clone. The antigen is unknown. Sequencing used immunoSEQ multiplex PCR; TCRdb keeps in-frame clones, though not all of them. The table has about 1.4 million clones, over 95% seen once. Overall study results and limits: Rarefaction demonstrated incomplete sorted-subset sequencing despite large depth. Several donors showed sharing of about 5.5% of naive CD4 clonotypes.

Free of recent acute infections or vaccinations, the donors were healthy HIV-negative adults. The sequencing sample was made of naive CD4+ T cells sorted from blood. The subset here: CD45RA+ positively selected. The TCR comes from a young man in good health. The chain has TRBV7-9 and TRBJ2-3; D is unclear. In nucleotides, the CDR3 is TGTGCCAGCAGCTTAGAAACTATGGATACGCAGTATTTT. Its protein is CASSLETMDTQYF.